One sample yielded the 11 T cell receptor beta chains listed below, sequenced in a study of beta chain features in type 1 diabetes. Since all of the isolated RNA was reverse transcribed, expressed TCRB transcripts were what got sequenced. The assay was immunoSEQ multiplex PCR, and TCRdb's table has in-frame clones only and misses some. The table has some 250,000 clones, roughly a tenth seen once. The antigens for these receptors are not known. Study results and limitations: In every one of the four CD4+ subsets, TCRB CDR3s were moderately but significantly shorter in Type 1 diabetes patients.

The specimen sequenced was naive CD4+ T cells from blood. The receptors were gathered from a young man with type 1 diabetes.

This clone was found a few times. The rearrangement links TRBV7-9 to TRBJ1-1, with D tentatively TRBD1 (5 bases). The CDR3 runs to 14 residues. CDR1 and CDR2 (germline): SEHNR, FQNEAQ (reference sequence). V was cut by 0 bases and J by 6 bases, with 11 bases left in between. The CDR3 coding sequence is TGTGCCAGCAGCTTAGCGGGGCGCGCTTCTGAAGCTTTCTTT. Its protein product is CASSLAGRASEAFF.

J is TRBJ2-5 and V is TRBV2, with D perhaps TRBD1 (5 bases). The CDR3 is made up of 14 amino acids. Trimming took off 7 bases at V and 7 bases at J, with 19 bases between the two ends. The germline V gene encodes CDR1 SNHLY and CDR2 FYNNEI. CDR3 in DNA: TGTGCCAGCATAGGCAGGGTCGGGTATGGGACCCAGTACTTC. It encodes CASIGRVGYGTQYF.

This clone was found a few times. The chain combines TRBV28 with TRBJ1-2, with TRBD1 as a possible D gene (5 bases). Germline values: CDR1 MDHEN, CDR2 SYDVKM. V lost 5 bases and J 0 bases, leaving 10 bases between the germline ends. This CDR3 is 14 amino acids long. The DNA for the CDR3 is TGTGCCAGCAGTACAGACAGTACTAACTATGGCTACACCTTC. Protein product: CASSTDSTNYGYTF.

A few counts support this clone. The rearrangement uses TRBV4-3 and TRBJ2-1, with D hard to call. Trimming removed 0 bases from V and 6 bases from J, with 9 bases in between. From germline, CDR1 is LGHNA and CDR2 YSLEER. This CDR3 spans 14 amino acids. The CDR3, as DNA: TGCGCCAGCAGCCAAGATCTCCTACTCAATGAGCAGTTCTTC. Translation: CASSQDLLLNEQFF.

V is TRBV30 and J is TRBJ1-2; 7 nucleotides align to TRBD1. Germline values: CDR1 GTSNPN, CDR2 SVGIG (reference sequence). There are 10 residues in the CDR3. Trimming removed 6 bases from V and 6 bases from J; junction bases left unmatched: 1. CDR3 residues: CACQGDGYTF. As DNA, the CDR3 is TGTGCCTGCCAGGGGGATGGCTACACCTTC. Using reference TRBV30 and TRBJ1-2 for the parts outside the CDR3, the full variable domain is SQTIHQWPATLVQPVGSPLSLECTVEGTSNPNLYWYRQAAGRGLQLLFYSVGIGQISSEVPQNLSASRPQDRQFILSSKKLLLSDSGFYLCACQGDGYTFGSGTRLTVV.

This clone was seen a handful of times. Written as DNA, the CDR3 is TGTGCCAGCAGTCTGACAGGGTCCGGCACTGAAGCTTTCTTT. As protein: CASSLTGSGTEAFF. This chain connects TRBV7-2 to TRBJ1-1; 7 bases line up with TRBD1. Germline CDR1 SGHTA, CDR2 FQGNSA. The CDR3 extends over 14 amino acids. The junction had 8 bases not matched to a gene; V was cut back by 6 bases and J by 4 bases. The complete variable domain, with remaining parts taken from reference TRBV7-2 and TRBJ1-1, reads GAGVSQSPSNKVTEKGKDVELRCDPISGHTALYWYRQSLGQGLEFLIYFQGNSAPDKSGLPSDRFSAERTGGSVSTLTIQRTQQEDSAVYLCASSLTGSGTEAFFGQGTRLTVV.

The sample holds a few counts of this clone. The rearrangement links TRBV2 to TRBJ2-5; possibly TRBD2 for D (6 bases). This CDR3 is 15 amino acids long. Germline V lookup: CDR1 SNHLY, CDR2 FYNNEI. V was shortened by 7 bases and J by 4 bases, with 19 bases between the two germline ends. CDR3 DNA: TGTGCCAGCAACTCAGTAAGGCGGGGCGGAGAGACCCAGTACTTC. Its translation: CASNSVRRGGETQYF.

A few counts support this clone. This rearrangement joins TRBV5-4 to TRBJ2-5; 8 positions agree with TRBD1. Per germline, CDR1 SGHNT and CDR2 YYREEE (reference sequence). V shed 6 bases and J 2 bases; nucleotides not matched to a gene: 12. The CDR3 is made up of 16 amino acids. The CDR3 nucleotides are TGTGCCAGCACCCGTAACCAGGGGGCCCGGCAAGAGACCCAGTACTTC. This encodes CASTRNQGARQETQYF. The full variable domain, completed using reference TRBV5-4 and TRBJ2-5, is ETGVTQSPTHLIKTRGQQVTLRCSSQSGHNTVSWYQQALGQGPQFIFQYYREEENGRGNFPPRFSGLQFPNYSSELNVNALELDDSALYLCASTRNQGARQETQYFGPGTRLLVL.

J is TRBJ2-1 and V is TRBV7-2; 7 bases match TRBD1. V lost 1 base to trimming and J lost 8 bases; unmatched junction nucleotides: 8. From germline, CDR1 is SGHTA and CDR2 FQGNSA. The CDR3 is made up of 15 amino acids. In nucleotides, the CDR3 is TGTGCCAGCAGCTTAGGACAGGGCGGTGGGCATGAGCAGTTCTTC. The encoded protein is CASSLGQGGGHEQFF.

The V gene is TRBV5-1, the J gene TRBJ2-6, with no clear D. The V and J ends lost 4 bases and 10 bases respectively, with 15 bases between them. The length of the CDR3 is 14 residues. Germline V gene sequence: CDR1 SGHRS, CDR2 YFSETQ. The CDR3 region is CASSADSYVNVLTF. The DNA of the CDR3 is TGCGCCAGCAGCGCTGACTCATACGTTAACGTCCTGACTTTC.

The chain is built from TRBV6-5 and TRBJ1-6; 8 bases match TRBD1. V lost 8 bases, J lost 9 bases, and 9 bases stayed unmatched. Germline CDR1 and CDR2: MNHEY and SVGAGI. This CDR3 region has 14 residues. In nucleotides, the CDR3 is TGTGCCAGCTCGCCGAGGACAGGGAGTTCACCCCTCCACTTT. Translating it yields CASSPRTGSSPLHF.